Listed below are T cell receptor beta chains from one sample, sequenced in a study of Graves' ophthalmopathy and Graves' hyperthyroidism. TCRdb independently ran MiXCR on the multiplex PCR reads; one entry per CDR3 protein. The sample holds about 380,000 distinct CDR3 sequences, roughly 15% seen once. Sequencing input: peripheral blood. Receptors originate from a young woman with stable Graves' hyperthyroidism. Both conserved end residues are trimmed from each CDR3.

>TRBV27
ASTHPRVDNQPQH
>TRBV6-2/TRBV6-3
ASSPTDVSLHGYT
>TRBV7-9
ASSLGQAEEQY
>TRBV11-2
ASRQIQGAYNEQF
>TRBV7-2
ASSLTGESPLH
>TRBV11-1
ASSLFETILNTEAF
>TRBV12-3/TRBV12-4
ASSLARGRNNQPQH
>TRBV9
ASSLAAGPPSIGYT
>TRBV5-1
ASSGDGTVPYEQY
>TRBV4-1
ASSQAPGGAGVEQY
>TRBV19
ASRLGRTEAF
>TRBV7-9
ASSLGTTSKEQF
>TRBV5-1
ASSLAEGQNYGYT
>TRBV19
ASSRGGGLDYGYT
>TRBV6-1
ASSEAGGLTVNIQY
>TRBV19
ASSTVSYEQY
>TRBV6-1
ASSAGTGRNQPQH